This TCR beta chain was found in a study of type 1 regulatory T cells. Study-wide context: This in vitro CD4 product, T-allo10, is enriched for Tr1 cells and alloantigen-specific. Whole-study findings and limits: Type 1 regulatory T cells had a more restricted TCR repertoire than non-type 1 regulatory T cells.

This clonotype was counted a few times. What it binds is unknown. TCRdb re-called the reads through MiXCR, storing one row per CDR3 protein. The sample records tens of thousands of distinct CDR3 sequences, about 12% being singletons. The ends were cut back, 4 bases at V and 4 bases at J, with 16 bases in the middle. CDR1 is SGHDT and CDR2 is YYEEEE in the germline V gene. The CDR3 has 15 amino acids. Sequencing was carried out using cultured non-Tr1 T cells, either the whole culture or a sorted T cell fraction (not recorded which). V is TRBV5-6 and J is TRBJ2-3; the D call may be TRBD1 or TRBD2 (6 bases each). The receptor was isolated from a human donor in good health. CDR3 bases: TGTGCCAGCAGCCTCCAGGGGAGGTGGTCAGATACGCAGTATTTT. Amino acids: CASSLQGRWSDTQYF.